The 32 T cell receptor beta chains in this list originate from one sample, sequenced in a study of shared clonotypes between healthy human individuals. The data were produced by immunoSEQ multiplex PCR, yet TCRdb's version contains in-frame clones alone and is incomplete. The repertoire holds 1.6 million or so clones, with 98% as singletons. The sample was naive CD4+ T cells sorted from blood. The subset: CD45RA+ positively selected. All receptors come from a man aged 25-40 years in good health.

J is TRBJ1-3 and V is TRBV10-3, with D hard to call. Germline V gives CDR1 ENHRY, CDR2 SYGVKD. Trimming took 4 bases from V and 0 from J, leaving 13 bases between them. The CDR3 consists of 16 residues. CDR3 DNA sequence: TGTGCCATCAGTGTCAAGGAACCGCGCTCTGGAAACACCATATATTTT. Its translation is CAISVKEPRSGNTIYF.

The gene calls are TRBV29-1 and TRBJ2-1, with D maybe TRBD1 (5 bases). The germline CDR1 and CDR2 sequences are SQVTM and ANQGSEA. The CDR3 contains 15 residues. Trimming left V 3 bases short and J 0 bases short, with 12 bases between. The CDR3 coding sequence is TGCAGCGTTGAGGGGCGTCACGGCTCCTACAATGAGCAGTTCTTC. This encodes CSVEGRHGSYNEQFF.

V usage is TRBV6-1 and J usage is TRBJ2-7; D could derive from TRBD1 or TRBD2 (5 bases each). V dropped 6 bases and J dropped 1 base, with 13 bases sitting between them. CDR1 and CDR2 from the germline V gene are MNHNS and SASEGT. The CDR3 totals 14 residues. CDR3 DNA: TGTGCCAGCAGAGACCCCGGGACGTCCTACGAGCAGTACTTC. It specifies CASRDPGTSYEQYF.

This clone is a singleton in its sample. The CDR3 loop is CAWSSREGLSTDTQYF. The CDR3 nucleotides are TGTGCCTGGAGTTCGAGGGAGGGCCTGTCAACGGATACGCAGTATTTT. The chain carries TRBV30 and TRBJ2-3; 7 nucleotides line up with TRBD2. This CDR3 has 16 residues. The ends lost 2 bases at V and 6 bases at J; junction bases unmatched: 14. CDR1 GTSNPN and CDR2 SVGIG come from the germline V gene (reference sequence). The full variable domain, with the rest looked up from reference TRBV30 and TRBJ2-3, is SQTIHQWPATLVQPVGSPLSLECTVEGTSNPNLYWYRQAAGRGLQLLFYSVGIGQISSEVPQNLSASRPQDRQFILSSKKLLLSDSGFYLCAWSSREGLSTDTQYFGPGTRLTVL.

This chain links TRBV6-1 with TRBJ1-1; D is undetermined. CDR1 and CDR2 from the germline V gene are MNHNS and SASEGT. The CDR3 is made up of 15 amino acids. Trimming stripped 2 bases from V and 3 bases from J, with 13 bases between. This chain's CDR3 is CASSESDVTDTEAFF. The CDR3 DNA reads TGTGCCAGCAGTGAATCCGACGTGACGGACACTGAAGCTTTCTTT.

The CDR3 reads CASSSPTILNSSYNEQFF. The CDR3 DNA reads TGTGCCAGCAGTTCCCCCACAATACTAAATAGCTCCTACAATGAGCAGTTCTTC. The V call is TRBV28, the J call TRBJ2-1; no firm D call. V lost 4 bases and J lost 0, with 19 bases in between. The germline CDR1 and CDR2 sequences are MDHEN and SYDVKM. This CDR3 spans 18 amino acids.

This rearrangement joins TRBV7-9 to TRBJ1-1; TRBD1 aligns across 7 bases. This CDR3 is built from 12 residues. V gave up 5 bases and J gave up 10 bases; unmatched junction bases: 7. From germline, CDR1 is SEHNR and CDR2 FQNEAQ (reference sequence). The CDR3 DNA reads TGTGCCAGCAGCATCTCGACAGGGAGAGCTTTCTTT. It specifies CASSISTGRAFF.

The genes are TRBV28 and TRBJ2-2; possibly TRBD1 for D (6 bases). CDR3 size: 14 residues. V lost 6 bases, J lost 7 bases, and 15 bases lay in between. CDR1 and CDR2 from the germline V gene are MDHEN and SYDVKM. CDR3: CASSRGDFNGELFF. The CDR3 region has the DNA TGTGCCAGCAGCAGGGGAGATTTCAACGGGGAGCTGTTTTTT.

The gene calls are TRBV7-2 and TRBJ2-7; 8 bases fit TRBD1. Per germline, CDR1 SGHTA and CDR2 FQGNSA. After removal of 5 bases from V and 2 bases from J, the junction contained 5 bases not matched to a gene. CDR3 size: 14 residues. The CDR3 is CASSPRQGTYEQYF. Here the CDR3 DNA reads TGTGCCAGCAGCCCAAGACAGGGGACCTACGAGCAGTACTTC.

This clone was counted a single time. The chain combines TRBV5-1 with TRBJ2-7; the match to TRBD1 covers 7 bases. There are 15 residues in the CDR3. Germline V gene lookup returns CDR1 SGHRS and CDR2 YFSETQ. V was clipped by 3 bases and J by 1 base; unmatched bases: 7. This CDR3 is CASSSTGTASYEQYF. The CDR3 DNA is TGCGCCAGCAGCTCGACCGGGACAGCTTCCTACGAGCAGTACTTC. Based on the CDR3 plus reference TRBV5-1 and TRBJ2-7, the full variable domain is KAGVTQTPRYLIKTRGQQVTLSCSPISGHRSVSWYQQTPGQGLQFLFEYFSETQRNKGNFPGRFSGRQFSNSRSEMNVSTLELGDSALYLCASSSTGTASYEQYFGPGTRLTVT.

This chain links TRBV28 with TRBJ2-3; D gene ambiguous. The CDR3 is made up of 12 amino acids. The germline V gene has CDR1 MDHEN and CDR2 SYDVKM. V was shortened by 6 bases and J by 6 bases, with 10 bases between the two germline ends. In DNA, the CDR3 is TGTGCCAGCAGCTCCCCATATGATACGCAGTATTTT. Its translation: CASSSPYDTQYF.

The chain is built from TRBV7-8 and TRBJ2-7; no clear D. The CDR3 loop spans 15 amino acids. V was trimmed by 6 bases and J by 9 bases, leaving 24 bases between them. The germline V gene encodes CDR1 SGHVS and CDR2 FQNEAQ. CDR3 nucleotide sequence: TGTGCCAGCAGTAAAACAGCGACGAATCCTACGAGGCAGTACTTC. Translation gives CASSKTATNPTRQYF.

CDR3 protein: CASSYQLRGNEQFF. The CDR3 region has the DNA TGTGCCAGCAGTTACCAACTAAGGGGCAATGAGCAGTTCTTC. The chain employs TRBV6-6 and TRBJ2-1; D might be TRBD1 (5 bases). Between the trimmed V and J ends, which lost 2 bases and 6 bases, there was a span of 11 bases. CDR1 is MNHNY, CDR2 SVGAGI, per germline (reference sequence). CDR3 length: 14 residues.

J is TRBJ2-3 and V is TRBV18; 9 bases fit TRBD2. The germline CDR1 and CDR2 sequences are KGHSH and LQKENI. With V trimmed by 5 bases and J by 4 bases, 7 bases remained unmatched. This CDR3 has 15 amino acids. In nucleotides, the CDR3 is TGTGCCAGCTCAGGCTGGGTAGCGGGAGCAGATACGCAGTATTTT. Encoded protein: CASSGWVAGADTQYF.

The chain is built from TRBV5-1 and TRBJ2-5, with TRBD2 matching 13 bases. CDR3 length: 15 amino acids. With V trimmed by 4 bases and J by 5 bases, 5 bases remained unmatched. The V gene's germline CDR1 is SGHRS and CDR2 YFSETQ. The CDR3 DNA is TGCGCCAGCAGCGAACTAGCGGGAGGGGGGGAGACCCAGTACTTC. This gives the protein CASSELAGGGETQYF.

Remarks on this clone: Other DNA sequences in this sample translate to the same CDR3. The chain carries TRBV6-5 and TRBJ1-5; 7 nucleotides line up with TRBD1. The CDR3 is made up of 14 amino acids. The germline V gene has CDR1 MNHEY and CDR2 SVGAGI. Trimming removed 8 bases from V and 2 bases from J; junction bases left unmatched: 6. The DNA of the CDR3 is TGTGCCAGCTCAAGGACAGGAGGCAATCAGCCCCAGCATTTT. It encodes CASSRTGGNQPQHF.

DNA of the CDR3: TGCAGCGTTTCTTTACCGGGACGGGAGTCGGGCTACACCTTC. This translates into CSVSLPGRESGYTF. J is TRBJ1-2 and V is TRBV29-1; D possibly corresponds to TRBD1 (5 bases). V was pared by 5 bases and J by 8 bases, with 21 bases between. The CDR3 is 14 amino acids. Germline loops: CDR1 SQVTM, CDR2 ANQGSEA.

This clone was found once. The rearrangement links TRBV5-4 to TRBJ2-5; weak D call: TRBD1 (5 bases). V lost 3 bases, J lost 5 bases, and 17 bases lay in between. Germline V gives CDR1 SGHNT, CDR2 YYREEE (reference sequence). CDR3 length: 15 residues. In nucleotides, the CDR3 is TGTGCCAGCAGCTCTAGGGGTTCTGGGTTCGAGACCCAGTACTTC. Protein: CASSSRGSGFETQYF. The variable domain in full, completed from reference TRBV5-4 and TRBJ2-5, reads ETGVTQSPTHLIKTRGQQVTLRCSSQSGHNTVSWYQQALGQGPQFIFQYYREEENGRGNFPPRFSGLQFPNYSSELNVNALELDDSALYLCASSSRGSGFETQYFGPGTRLLVL.

The chain combines TRBV29-1 with TRBJ1-1, with D possibly being TRBD1 (6 bases). The CDR3 loop spans 14 amino acids. The V gene lost 5 bases and the J gene lost 1 base, with 14 bases spanning the gap. CDR1 SQVTM and CDR2 ANQGSEA come from the germline V gene. The CDR3 DNA follows: TGCAGCGTTAAACAACAGGGTCGGAACACTGAAGCTTTCTTT. It yields the protein CSVKQQGRNTEAFF.

This rearrangement joins TRBV19 to TRBJ2-1, with D hard to call. CDR1 LNHDA and CDR2 SQIVND come from the germline V gene (reference sequence). Deletions cut 5 bases from V and 8 bases from J, with 10 bases between. The CDR3 has 12 amino acids. CDR3 sequence reads: CASSPLQYEQFF. The CDR3 bases are TGTGCCAGTAGTCCCCTACAATATGAGCAGTTCTTC.

The chain combines TRBV6-5 with TRBJ2-7; TRBD1 might be the D (6 bases). The V end was cut by 2 bases, the J end by 2 bases, with 10 bases between. This CDR3 has 14 amino acids. The germline CDR1 and CDR2 sequences are MNHEY and SVGAGI. CDR3 nucleotide sequence: TGTGCCAGCAGTTACGTGTGGGGGCCCTACGAGCAGTACTTC. Translating gives CASSYVWGPYEQYF.

The chain links TRBV5-1 to TRBJ1-3; 7 bases align to TRBD1. CDR1 is SGHRS, CDR2 YFSETQ, per germline. The length of the CDR3 is 16 residues. The V segment lost 0 bases and the J segment 0 bases; nucleotides outside the gene matches: 3. The CDR3 coding sequence is TGCGCCAGCAGCTTGGAACAGGGGAGCTCTGGAAACACCATATATTTT. Translation: CASSLEQGSSGNTIYF.

The V and J genes are TRBV5-4 and TRBJ2-2; 7 bases map to TRBD2. The CDR3 extends over 15 amino acids. CDR1 is SGHNT and CDR2 is YYREEE in the germline V gene (reference sequence). The V segment lost 2 bases and the J segment 1 base; nucleotides outside the gene matches: 2. The CDR3: CASSLAGMNTGELFF. CDR3 nucleotide sequence: TGTGCCAGCAGCTTAGCGGGAATGAACACCGGGGAGCTGTTTTTT. The variable domain in full, with the rest retrieved from reference TRBV5-4 and TRBJ2-2, is ETGVTQSPTHLIKTRGQQVTLRCSSQSGHNTVSWYQQALGQGPQFIFQYYREEENGRGNFPPRFSGLQFPNYSSELNVNALELDDSALYLCASSLAGMNTGELFFGEGSRLTVL.

The rearrangement uses TRBV7-7 and TRBJ2-7; 8 bases align to TRBD1. The CDR3 contains 15 residues. The ends lost 1 base at V and 6 bases at J; junction bases unmatched: 8. Germline CDR1 is SSHAT and CDR2 is FNYEAQ (reference sequence). The CDR3 DNA reads TGTGCCAGCAGCTTAGGGCGGACAGGGATTGGCGAGCAGTACTTC. Amino acids: CASSLGRTGIGEQYF.

This chain links TRBV30 with TRBJ2-1; TRBD2 matches 8 bases. Germline V gene sequence: CDR1 GTSNPN, CDR2 SVGIG (reference sequence). The CDR3 extends over 14 amino acids. Trimming removed 2 bases from V and 6 bases from J; junction bases left unmatched: 6. The CDR3 bases are TGTGCCTGGAGTCCTACTCTAGCGGGCAATGAGCAGTTCTTC. Translating gives CAWSPTLAGNEQFF.

This clone was recorded only once. The chain is built from TRBV11-2 and TRBJ2-7; 7 positions agree with TRBD1. Germline V CDR1 and CDR2: SGHAT, FQNNGV. The CDR3 spans 13 residues. Trimming cost V 8 bases and J 6 bases; bases outside gene matches: 10. The CDR3: CASGQVPPLEQYF. CDR3 nucleotides: TGTGCCAGCGGACAGGTCCCCCCTCTCGAGCAGTACTTC.

This sequence joins TRBV28 and TRBJ1-1; D remains unclear. Germline values: CDR1 MDHEN, CDR2 SYDVKM. The length of the CDR3 is 15 residues. The germline V and J ends were trimmed by 6 bases and 6 bases, with 20 bases remaining between them. The CDR3 spells CASSTRMKSWAEAFF. In DNA form, the CDR3 reads TGTGCCAGCAGCACCAGAATGAAGTCATGGGCTGAAGCTTTCTTT. Full variable domain (outside the CDR3, taken from reference TRBV28 and TRBJ1-1): DVKVTQSSRYLVKRTGEKVFLECVQDMDHENMFWYRQDPGLGLRLIYFSYDVKMKEKGDIPEGYSVSREKKERFSLILESASTNQTSMYLCASSTRMKSWAEAFFGQGTRLTVV.

The chain joins TRBV5-6 to TRBJ2-5, with 7 bases identical to TRBD1. Germline lookup yields CDR1 SGHDT and CDR2 YYEEEE. With V trimmed by 3 bases and J by 5 bases, 4 bases remained unmatched. The CDR3 consists of 13 residues. CDR3 loop: CASSYDRVETQYF. In DNA form, the CDR3 reads TGTGCCAGCAGCTACGACAGGGTTGAGACCCAGTACTTC.

This clone was observed a single time. The chain joins TRBV19 to TRBJ2-2; possibly TRBD1 or TRBD2 for D (5 bases each). Germline CDR1 LNHDA, CDR2 SQIVND (reference sequence). Trimming cost V 7 bases and J 9 bases, with 12 bases left between them. The CDR3 sequence is 12 residues long. The CDR3 protein is CASMSGAWELFF. CDR3 DNA: TGTGCCAGTATGTCCGGGGCCTGGGAGCTGTTTTTT.

The chain employs TRBV6-5 and TRBJ1-1, with 8 bases fitting TRBD1. V trimming: 6 bases; J trimming: 4 bases; junction bases outside the gene matches: 4. Germline CDR1 and CDR2: MNHEY and SVGAGI. CDR3 length: 13 residues. The CDR3 sequence is CASRETGGTEAFF. CDR3 DNA: TGTGCCAGCAGGGAAACAGGGGGCACTGAAGCTTTCTTT.

The gene calls are TRBV5-1 and TRBJ2-7, with 8 bases identical to TRBD1. Germline loops: CDR1 SGHRS, CDR2 YFSETQ. The CDR3 has 18 amino acids. Germline trimming cut 1 base from V and 7 bases from J; bases unmatched to any gene: 19. CDR3 residues: CASSLYPMSGTGRFEQYF. In DNA form, the CDR3 reads TGCGCCAGCAGCTTGTATCCAATGTCCGGGACAGGTAGATTTGAGCAGTACTTC.

The chain couples TRBV19 to TRBJ2-1, with 9 bases matching TRBD2. The germline V gene has CDR1 LNHDA and CDR2 SQIVND (reference sequence). This CDR3 region has 13 residues. The junction had 6 bases not matched to a gene; V was cut back by 8 bases and J by 7 bases. The CDR3 nucleotides are TGTGCCAGTCGAAATAGCGGGAGAAATGAGCAGTTCTTC. Translating it yields CASRNSGRNEQFF. The full variable domain, with the rest looked up from reference TRBV19 and TRBJ2-1, is DGGITQSPKYLFRKEGQNVTLSCEQNLNHDAMYWYRQDPGQGLRLIYYSQIVNDFQKGDIAEGYSVSREKKESFPLTVTSAQKNPTAFYLCASRNSGRNEQFFGPGTRLTVL.